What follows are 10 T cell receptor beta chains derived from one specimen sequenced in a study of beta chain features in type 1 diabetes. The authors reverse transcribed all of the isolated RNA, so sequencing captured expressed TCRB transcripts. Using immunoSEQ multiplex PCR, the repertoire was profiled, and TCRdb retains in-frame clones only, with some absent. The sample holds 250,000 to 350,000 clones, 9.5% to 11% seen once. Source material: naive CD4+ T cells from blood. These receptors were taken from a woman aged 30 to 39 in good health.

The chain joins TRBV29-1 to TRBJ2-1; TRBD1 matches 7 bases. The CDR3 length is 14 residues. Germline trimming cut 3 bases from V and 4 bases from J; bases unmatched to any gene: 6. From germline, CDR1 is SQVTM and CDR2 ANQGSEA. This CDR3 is CSVDRDRPYNEQFF. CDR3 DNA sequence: TGCAGCGTTGATCGGGACAGACCTTACAATGAGCAGTTCTTC.

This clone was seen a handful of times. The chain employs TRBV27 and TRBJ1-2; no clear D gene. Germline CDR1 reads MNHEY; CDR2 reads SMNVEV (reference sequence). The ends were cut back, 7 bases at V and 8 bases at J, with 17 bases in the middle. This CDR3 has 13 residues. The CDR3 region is CASKSLGMEGYTF. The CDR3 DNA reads TGTGCCAGCAAAAGCCTAGGTATGGAAGGCTACACCTTC.

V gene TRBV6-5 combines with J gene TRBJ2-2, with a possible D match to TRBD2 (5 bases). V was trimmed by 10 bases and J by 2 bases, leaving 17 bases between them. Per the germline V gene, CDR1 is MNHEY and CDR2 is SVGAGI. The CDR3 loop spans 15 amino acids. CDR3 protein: CATRGGSLNTGELFF. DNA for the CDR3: TGTGCCACCCGGGGTGGCTCCTTAAACACCGGGGAGCTGTTTTTT.

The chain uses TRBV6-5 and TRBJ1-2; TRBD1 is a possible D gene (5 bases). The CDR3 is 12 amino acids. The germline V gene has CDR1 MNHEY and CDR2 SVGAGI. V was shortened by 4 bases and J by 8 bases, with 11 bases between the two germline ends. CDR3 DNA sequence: TGTGCCAGCAGTTCGGGGGATGGAGGCTACACCTTC. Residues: CASSSGDGGYTF.

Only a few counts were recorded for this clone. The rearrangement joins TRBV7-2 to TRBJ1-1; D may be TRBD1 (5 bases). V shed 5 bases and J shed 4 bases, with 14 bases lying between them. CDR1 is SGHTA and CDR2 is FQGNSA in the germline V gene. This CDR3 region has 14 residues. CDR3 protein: CASSEAGIGTEAFF. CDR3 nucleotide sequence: TGTGCCAGCAGCGAGGCAGGGATTGGCACTGAAGCTTTCTTT.

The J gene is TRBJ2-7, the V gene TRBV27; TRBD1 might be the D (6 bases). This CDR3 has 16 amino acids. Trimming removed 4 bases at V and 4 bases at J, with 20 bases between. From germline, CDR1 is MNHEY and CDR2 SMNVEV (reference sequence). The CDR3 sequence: CASSSMTGTSLYEQYF. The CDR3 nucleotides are TGTGCCAGCAGTTCAATGACCGGGACAAGTCTTTACGAGCAGTACTTC.

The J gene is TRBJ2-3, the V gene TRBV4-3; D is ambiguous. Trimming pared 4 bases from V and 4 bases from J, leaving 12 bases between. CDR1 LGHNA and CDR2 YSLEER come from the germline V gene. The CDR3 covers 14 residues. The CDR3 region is CASSRGLTADTQYF. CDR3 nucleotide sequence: TGCGCCAGCAGCCGCGGTCTGACCGCAGATACGCAGTATTTT.

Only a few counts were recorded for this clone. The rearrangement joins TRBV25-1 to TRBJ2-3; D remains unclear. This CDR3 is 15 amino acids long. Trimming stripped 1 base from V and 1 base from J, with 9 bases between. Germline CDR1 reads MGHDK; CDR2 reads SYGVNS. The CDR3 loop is CASSELFGGTDTQYF. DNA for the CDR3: TGTGCCAGCAGTGAATTATTCGGTGGCACAGATACGCAGTATTTT.

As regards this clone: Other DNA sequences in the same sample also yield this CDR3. The CDR3 DNA is TGTGCCAGCAGCTTGGGCCAGGCGAACACCGGGGAGCTGTTTTTT. Protein sequence: CASSLGQANTGELFF. The rearrangement links TRBV7-3 to TRBJ2-2; D ambiguous. From germline, CDR1 is SGHTA and CDR2 FQGTGA. V was clipped by 3 bases and J by 0 bases, with 8 bases between them. The CDR3 runs 15 residues.

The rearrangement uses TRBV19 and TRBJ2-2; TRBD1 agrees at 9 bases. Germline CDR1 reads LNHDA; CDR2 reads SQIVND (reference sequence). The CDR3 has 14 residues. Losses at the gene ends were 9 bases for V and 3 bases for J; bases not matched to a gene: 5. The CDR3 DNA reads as TGTGCCAGCCTGGACAGGGGTGACACCGGGGAGCTGTTTTTT. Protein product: CASLDRGDTGELFF.